These T cell receptor beta chains were read from a single sample in a study of cytomegalovirus exposure and HLA in healthy donors. Produced via immunoSEQ multiplex PCR; TCRdb's table is partial and in-frame only. The repertoire table contains 150,000 to 200,000 clones. The sequencing sample was made of PBMCs. These receptors came from a man aged 25 to 40 in good health and CMV-seronegative. Each CDR3 is given with its conserved first and last residue. The D gene is left open where the match is weak.

>TRBV4-3|TRBJ2-3|-
CASSQQGLTDTQYF
>TRBV18|TRBJ2-7|-
CASSPPNGGTGYEQYF
>TRBV10-3|TRBJ2-1|TRBD2
CATGGGYNEQFF
>TRBV9|TRBJ2-5|-
CASSVAGRETQYF
>TRBV11-3|-|-
CASNRNTDYEQYF
>TRBV14|TRBJ2-3|-
CASSQMVGGSTDTQYF
>TRBV19|TRBJ1-4|TRBD1
CASSILGTGNEKLFF
>TRBV19|TRBJ2-7|TRBD2
CASSSGRAFYEQYF
>TRBV30|TRBJ1-2|-
CACTIDLTQGYTF
>TRBV28|TRBJ1-2|-
CASSSTRAGKYGYTF
>TRBV9|TRBJ1-2|TRBD1
CASSVGTGGVNGYTF
>TRBV5-1|TRBJ2-6|TRBD1
CASSLGQGAGANVLTF
>TRBV7-8|TRBJ2-5|TRBD2
CASSPEGLASTQYF
>TRBV5-5|TRBJ2-3|TRBD1
CASSLLGQVSDTQYF
>TRBV7-9|TRBJ2-1|-
CASSLVEFNEQFF
>TRBV2|TRBJ1-2|-
CASSDDSGAIPPYGYTF
>TRBV5-1|TRBJ2-5|TRBD2
CASSLSPSGGQETQYF
>TRBV27|TRBJ2-3|-
CASSLAPSVTDTQYF
>TRBV27|TRBJ1-6|-
CAMRSGAPVIYSPLHF
>TRBV14|TRBJ2-7|-
CASSLRTGHLGHEQYF
>TRBV15|TRBJ1-2|-
CATSRDLGASNYGYTF
>TRBV6-5|TRBJ2-3|TRBD2
CASSTGGADTQYF
>TRBV18|TRBJ2-1|TRBD2
CASSPRTSGSLSVEQFF